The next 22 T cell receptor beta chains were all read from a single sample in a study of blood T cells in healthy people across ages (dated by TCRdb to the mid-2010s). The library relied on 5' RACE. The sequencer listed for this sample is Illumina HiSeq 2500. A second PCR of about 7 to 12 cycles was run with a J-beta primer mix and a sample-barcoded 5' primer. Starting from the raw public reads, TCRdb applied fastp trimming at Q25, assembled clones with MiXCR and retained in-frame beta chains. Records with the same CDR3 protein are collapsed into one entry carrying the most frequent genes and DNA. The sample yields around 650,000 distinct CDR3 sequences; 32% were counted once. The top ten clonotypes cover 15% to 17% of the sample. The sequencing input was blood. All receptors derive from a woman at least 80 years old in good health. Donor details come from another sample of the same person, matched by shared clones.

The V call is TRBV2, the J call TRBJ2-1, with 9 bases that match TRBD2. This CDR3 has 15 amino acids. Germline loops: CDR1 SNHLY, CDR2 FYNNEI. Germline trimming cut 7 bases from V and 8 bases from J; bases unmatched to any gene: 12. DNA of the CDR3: TGTGCCAGCATCCCTCCCTCGCGGGAGGGTGATGAGCAGTTCTTC. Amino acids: CASIPPSREGDEQFF. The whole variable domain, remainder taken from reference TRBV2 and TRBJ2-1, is EPEVTQTPSHQVTQMGQEVILRCVPISNHLYFYWYRQILGQKVEFLVSFYNNEISEKSEIFDDQFSVERPDGSNFTLKIRSTKLEDSAMYFCASIPPSREGDEQFFGPGTRLTVL.

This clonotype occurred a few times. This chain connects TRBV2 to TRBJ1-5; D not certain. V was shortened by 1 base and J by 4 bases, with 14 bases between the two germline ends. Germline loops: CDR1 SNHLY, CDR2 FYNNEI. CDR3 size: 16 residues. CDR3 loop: CASSEGAGPLNQPQHF. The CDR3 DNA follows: TGTGCCAGCAGTGAAGGGGCCGGACCCCTTAATCAGCCCCAGCATTTT.

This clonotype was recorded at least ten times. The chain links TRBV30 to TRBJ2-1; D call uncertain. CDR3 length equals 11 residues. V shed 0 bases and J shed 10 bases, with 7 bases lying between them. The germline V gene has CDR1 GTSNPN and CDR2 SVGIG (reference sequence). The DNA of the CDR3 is TGTGCCTGGAGTGTATTTGAGGAGCAGTTCTTC. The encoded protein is CAWSVFEEQFF. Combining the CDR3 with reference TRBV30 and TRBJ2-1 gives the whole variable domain SQTIHQWPATLVQPVGSPLSLECTVEGTSNPNLYWYRQAAGRGLQLLFYSVGIGQISSEVPQNLSASRPQDRQFILSSKKLLLSDSGFYLCAWSVFEEQFFGPGTRLTVL.

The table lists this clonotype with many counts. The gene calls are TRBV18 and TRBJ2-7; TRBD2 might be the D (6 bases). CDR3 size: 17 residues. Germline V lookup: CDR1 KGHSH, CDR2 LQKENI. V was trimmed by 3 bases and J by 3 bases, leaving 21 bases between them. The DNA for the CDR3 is TGTGCCAGCTCACCTCTAGAGGGAACGGGACTCAGCTACGAGCAGTACTTC. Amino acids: CASSPLEGTGLSYEQYF.

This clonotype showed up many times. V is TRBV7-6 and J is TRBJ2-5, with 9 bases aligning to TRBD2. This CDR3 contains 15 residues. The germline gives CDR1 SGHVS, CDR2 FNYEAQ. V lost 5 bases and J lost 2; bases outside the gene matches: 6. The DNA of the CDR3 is TGTGCCAGCAGCCTTCTAGCGGGGCCGCAAGAGACCCAGTACTTC. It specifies CASSLLAGPQETQYF.

The CDR3 coding sequence is TGTGCCAGCAGCTCCGAGCGAGGGGGCCTCTACAATGAGCAGTTCTTC. Translating it yields CASSSERGGLYNEQFF. The chain uses TRBV7-3 and TRBJ2-1, with TRBD1 matching over 7 bases. This CDR3 region has 16 residues. Germline CDR1 is SGHTA and CDR2 is FQGTGA. V gave up 4 bases and J gave up 3 bases; unmatched junction bases: 9.

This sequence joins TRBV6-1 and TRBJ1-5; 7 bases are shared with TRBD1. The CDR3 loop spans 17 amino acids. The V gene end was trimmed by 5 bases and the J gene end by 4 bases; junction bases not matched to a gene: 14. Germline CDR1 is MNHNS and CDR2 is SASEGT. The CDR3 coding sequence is TGTGCCAGCAGTAAATCCCCCCAGGGGGGAAGGAATCAGCCCCAGCATTTT. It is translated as CASSKSPQGGRNQPQHF.

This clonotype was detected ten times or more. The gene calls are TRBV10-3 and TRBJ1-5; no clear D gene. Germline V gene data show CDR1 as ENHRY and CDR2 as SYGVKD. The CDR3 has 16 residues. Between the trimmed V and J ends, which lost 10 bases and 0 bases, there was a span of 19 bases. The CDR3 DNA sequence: TGTGCCACCAGCCAGGACGTTAGTTATAGCAATCAGCCCCAGCATTTT. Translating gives CATSQDVSYSNQPQHF.

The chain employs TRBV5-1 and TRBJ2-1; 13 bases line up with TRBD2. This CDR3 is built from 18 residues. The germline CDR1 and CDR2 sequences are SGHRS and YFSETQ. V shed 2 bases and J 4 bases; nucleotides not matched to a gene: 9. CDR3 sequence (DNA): TGCGCCAGCAGCTTAACTAGCGGGGGGGCCACGAGGTACAATGAGCAGTTCTTC. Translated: CASSLTSGGATRYNEQFF.

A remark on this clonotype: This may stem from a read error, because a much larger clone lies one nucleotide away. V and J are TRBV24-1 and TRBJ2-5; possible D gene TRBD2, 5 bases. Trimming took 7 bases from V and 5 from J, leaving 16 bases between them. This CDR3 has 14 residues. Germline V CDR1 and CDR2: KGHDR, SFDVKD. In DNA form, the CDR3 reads TGTGCCACCAGGGCGGGCTCCCGAGGCGAGACCCAGTACTTC. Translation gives CATRAGSRGETQYF.

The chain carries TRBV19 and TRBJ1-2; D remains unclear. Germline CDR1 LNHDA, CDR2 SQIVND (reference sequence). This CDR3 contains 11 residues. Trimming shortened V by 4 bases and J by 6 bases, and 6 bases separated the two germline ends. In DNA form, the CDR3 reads TGTGCCAGTAGTACAAGTCATGGCTACACCTTC. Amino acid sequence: CASSTSHGYTF. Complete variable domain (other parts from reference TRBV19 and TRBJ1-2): DGGITQSPKYLFRKEGQNVTLSCEQNLNHDAMYWYRQDPGQGLRLIYYSQIVNDFQKGDIAEGYSVSREKKESFPLTVTSAQKNPTAFYLCASSTSHGYTFGSGTRLTVV.

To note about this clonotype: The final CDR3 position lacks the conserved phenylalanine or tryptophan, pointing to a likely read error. Written as DNA, the CDR3 is TGTGCCAGCAGCTTAGACCTCTTCCAGACTGAAGCTTTCTGT. Residues: CASSLDLFQTEAFC. The chain uses TRBV7-2 and TRBJ1-1, with no clear D. Trimming cost V 1 base and J 5 bases, with 11 bases left between them. The CDR3 runs to 14 residues. The germline V gene has CDR1 SGHTA and CDR2 FQGNSA.

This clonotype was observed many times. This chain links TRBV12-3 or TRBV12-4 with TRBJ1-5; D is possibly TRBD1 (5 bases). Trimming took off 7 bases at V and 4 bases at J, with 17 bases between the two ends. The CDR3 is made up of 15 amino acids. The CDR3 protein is CASNPGGARNQPQHF. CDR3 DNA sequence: TGTGCCAGCAACCCCGGAGGGGCGCGAAATCAGCCCCAGCATTTT.

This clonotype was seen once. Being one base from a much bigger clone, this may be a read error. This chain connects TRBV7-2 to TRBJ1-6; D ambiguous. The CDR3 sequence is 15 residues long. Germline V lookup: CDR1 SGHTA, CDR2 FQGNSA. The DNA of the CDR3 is TGTGCCCGCAGCTTATCACCACAGTTGGGTTCACCCCTCCACTTT. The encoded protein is CARSLSPQLGSPLHF.

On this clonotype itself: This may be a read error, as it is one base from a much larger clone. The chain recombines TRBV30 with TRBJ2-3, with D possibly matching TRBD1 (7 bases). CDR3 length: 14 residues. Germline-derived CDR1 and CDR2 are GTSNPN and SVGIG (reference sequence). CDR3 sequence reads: CARRGDSFTDTQYF. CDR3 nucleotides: TGTGCCCGGAGGGGGGACAGTTTCACAGATACGCAGTATTTT. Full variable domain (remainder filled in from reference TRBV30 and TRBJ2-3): SQTIHQWPATLVQPVGSPLSLECTVEGTSNPNLYWYRQAAGRGLQLLFYSVGIGQISSEVPQNLSASRPQDRQFILSSKKLLLSDSGFYLCARRGDSFTDTQYFGPGTRLTVL.

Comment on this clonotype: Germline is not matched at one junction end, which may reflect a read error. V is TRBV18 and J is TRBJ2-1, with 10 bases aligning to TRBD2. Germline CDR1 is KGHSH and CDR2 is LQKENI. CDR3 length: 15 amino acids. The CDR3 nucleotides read TGTGCCGGCTCACCAAGCGGGGGGGCACACAATGAGCAGTTCTTC. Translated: CAGSPSGGAHNEQFF.

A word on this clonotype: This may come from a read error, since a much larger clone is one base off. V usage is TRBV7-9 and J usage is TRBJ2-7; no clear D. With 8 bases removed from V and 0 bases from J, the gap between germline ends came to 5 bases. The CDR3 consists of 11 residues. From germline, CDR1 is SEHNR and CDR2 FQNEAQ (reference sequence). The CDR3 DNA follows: TGTGCCAGCGCGCGCTCCTACGAGCAGTACTTC. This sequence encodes CASARSYEQYF.

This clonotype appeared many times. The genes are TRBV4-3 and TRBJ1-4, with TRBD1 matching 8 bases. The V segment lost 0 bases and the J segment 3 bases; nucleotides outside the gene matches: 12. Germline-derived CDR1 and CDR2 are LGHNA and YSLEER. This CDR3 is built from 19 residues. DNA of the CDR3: TGCGCCAGCAGCCAAGATCCCGGACAGGGAACGGAGTCTAATGAAAAACTGTTTTTT. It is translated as CASSQDPGQGTESNEKLFF.

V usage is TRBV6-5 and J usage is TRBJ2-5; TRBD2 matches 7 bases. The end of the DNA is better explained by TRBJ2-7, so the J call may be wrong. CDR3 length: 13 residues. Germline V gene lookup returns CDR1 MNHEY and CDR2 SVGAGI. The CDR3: CASRASGSSEQYF. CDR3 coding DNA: TGTGCCAGCAGGGCTAGCGGTTCTTCCGAGCAGTACTTC.

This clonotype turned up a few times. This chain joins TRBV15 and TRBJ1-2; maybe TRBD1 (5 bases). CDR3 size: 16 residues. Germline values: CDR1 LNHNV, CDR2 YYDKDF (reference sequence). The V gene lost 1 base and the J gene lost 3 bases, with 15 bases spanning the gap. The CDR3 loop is CATSRGAGEADYGYTF. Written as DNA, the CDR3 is TGTGCCACCAGCAGAGGAGCGGGGGAGGCGGACTATGGCTACACCTTC.

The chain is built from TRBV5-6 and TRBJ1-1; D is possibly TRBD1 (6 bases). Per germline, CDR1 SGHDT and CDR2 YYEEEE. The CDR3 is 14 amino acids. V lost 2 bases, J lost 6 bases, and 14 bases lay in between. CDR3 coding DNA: TGTGCCAGCAGCTTTCCGGGGGCTGTCTCTGAAGCTTTCTTT. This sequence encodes CASSFPGAVSEAFF.

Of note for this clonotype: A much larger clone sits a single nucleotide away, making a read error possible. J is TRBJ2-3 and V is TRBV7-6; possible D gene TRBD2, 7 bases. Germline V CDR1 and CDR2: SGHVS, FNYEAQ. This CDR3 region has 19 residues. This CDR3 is CASSLQNLGGGLYTDPQYF. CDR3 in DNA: TGTGCCAGCAGCTTACAAAACTTGGGCGGGGGCTTATACACAGATCCGCAGTATTTT.